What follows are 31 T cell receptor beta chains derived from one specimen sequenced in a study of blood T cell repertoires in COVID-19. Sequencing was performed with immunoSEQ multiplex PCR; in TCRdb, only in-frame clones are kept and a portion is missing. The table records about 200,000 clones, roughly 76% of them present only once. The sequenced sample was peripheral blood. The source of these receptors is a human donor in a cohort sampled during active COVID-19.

The CDR3 protein is CASSQGGIGGDEQFF. The CDR3 DNA is TGCGCCAGCAGCCAAGGAGGAATAGGGGGCGATGAGCAGTTCTTC. This chain connects TRBV4-3 to TRBJ2-1; 7 bases line up with TRBD1. The germline V gene has CDR1 LGHNA and CDR2 YSLEER. The junction had 8 bases not matched to a gene; V was cut back by 1 base and J by 8 bases. The CDR3 sequence is 15 residues long.

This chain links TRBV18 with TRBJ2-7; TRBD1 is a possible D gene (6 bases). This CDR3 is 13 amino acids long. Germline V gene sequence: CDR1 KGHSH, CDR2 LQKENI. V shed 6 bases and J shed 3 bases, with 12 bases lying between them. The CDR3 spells CASSRDMGYEQYF. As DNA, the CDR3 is TGTGCCAGCTCCAGGGACATGGGCTACGAGCAGTACTTC. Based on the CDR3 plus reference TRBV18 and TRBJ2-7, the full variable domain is NAGVMQNPRHLVRRRGQEARLRCSPMKGHSHVYWYRQLPEEGLKFMVYLQKENIIDESGMPKERFSAEFPKEGPSILRIQQVVRGDSAAYFCASSRDMGYEQYFGPGTRLTVT.

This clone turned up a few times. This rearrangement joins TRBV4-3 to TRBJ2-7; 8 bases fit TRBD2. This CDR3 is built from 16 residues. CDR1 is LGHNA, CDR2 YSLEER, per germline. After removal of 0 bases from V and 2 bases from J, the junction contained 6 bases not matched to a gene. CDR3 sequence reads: CASSQDRAGGAYEQYF. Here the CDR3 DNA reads TGCGCCAGCAGCCAAGATCGGGCGGGAGGTGCCTACGAGCAGTACTTC.

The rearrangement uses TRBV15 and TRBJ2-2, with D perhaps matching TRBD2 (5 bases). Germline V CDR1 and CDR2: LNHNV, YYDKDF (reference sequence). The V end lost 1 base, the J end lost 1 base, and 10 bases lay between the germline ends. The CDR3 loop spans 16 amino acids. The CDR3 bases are TGTGCCACCAGCAGAGTACTAGATTGGAACACCGGGGAGCTGTTTTTT. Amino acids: CATSRVLDWNTGELFF.

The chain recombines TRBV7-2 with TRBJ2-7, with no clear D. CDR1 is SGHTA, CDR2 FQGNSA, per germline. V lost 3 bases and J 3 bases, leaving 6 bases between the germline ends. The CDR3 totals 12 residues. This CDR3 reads CASSFSIYEQYF. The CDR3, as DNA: TGTGCCAGCAGCTTTAGCATCTACGAGCAGTACTTC.

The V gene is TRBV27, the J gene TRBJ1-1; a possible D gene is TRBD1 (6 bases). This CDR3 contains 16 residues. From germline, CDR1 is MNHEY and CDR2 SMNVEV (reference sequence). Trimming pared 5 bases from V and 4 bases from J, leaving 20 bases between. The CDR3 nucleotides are TGTGCCAGCAGTCCTATGCTTCAGGGGAGAGGCACTGAAGCTTTCTTT. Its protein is CASSPMLQGRGTEAFF.

CDR3 sequence (DNA): TGTGCCAGCAGTTACTACGGGCGGGGGCCTGCCCGCAAAAACATTCAGTACTTC. Its translation is CASSYYGRGPARKNIQYF. V gene TRBV6-2 or TRBV6-3 combines with J gene TRBJ2-4, with a weak D call TRBD2 (7 bases). The V gene lost 1 base and the J gene lost 3 bases, with 19 bases spanning the gap. Per the germline V gene, CDR1 is MNHEY and CDR2 is SVGEGT. The CDR3 totals 18 residues.

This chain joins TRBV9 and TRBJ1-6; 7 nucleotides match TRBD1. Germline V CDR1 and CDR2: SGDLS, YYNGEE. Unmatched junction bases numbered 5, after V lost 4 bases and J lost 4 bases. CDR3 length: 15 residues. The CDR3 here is CASSQGQRYNSPLHF. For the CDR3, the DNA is TGTGCCAGCAGCCAGGGACAGAGATATAATTCACCCCTCCACTTT.

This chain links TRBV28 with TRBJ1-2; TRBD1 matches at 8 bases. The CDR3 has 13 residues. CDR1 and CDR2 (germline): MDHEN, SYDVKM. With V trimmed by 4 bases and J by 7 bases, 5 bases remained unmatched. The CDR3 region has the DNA TGTGCCAGCAGTTCCCCGACAGGGGCTGGCTACACCTTC. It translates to CASSSPTGAGYTF.

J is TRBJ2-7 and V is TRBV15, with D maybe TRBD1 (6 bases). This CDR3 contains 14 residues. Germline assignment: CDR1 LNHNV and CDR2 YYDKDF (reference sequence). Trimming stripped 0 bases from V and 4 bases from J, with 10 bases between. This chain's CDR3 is CATSRDRQAYEQYF. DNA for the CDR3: TGTGCCACCAGCAGAGATAGACAGGCGTACGAGCAGTACTTC.

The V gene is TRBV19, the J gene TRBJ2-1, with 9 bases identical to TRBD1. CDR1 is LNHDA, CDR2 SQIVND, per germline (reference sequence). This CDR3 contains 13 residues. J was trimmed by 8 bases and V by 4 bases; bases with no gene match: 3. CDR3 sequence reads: CASSRDRGDEQFF. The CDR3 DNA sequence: TGTGCCAGTAGTAGAGACAGGGGGGATGAGCAGTTCTTC. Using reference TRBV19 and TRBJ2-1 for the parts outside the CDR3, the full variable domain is DGGITQSPKYLFRKEGQNVTLSCEQNLNHDAMYWYRQDPGQGLRLIYYSQIVNDFQKGDIAEGYSVSREKKESFPLTVTSAQKNPTAFYLCASSRDRGDEQFFGPGTRLTVL.

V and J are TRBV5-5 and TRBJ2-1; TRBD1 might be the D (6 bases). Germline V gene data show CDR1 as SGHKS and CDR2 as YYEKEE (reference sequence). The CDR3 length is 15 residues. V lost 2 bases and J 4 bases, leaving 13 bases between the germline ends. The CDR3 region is CASSFEQGGYNEQFF. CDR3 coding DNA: TGTGCCAGCAGCTTCGAACAGGGTGGGTACAATGAGCAGTTCTTC.

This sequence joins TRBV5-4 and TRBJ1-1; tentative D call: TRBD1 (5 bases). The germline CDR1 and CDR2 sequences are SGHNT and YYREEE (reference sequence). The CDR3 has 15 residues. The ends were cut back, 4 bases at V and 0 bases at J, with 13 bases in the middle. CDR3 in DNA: TGTGCCAGCAGCAAACGACAGTATATGAACACTGAAGCTTTCTTT. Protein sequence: CASSKRQYMNTEAFF.

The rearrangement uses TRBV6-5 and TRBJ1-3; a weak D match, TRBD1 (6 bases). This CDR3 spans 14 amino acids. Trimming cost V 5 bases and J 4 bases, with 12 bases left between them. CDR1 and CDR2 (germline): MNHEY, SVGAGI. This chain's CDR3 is CASSLDRPGNTIYF. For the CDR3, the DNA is TGTGCCAGCAGTCTCGACAGGCCGGGAAACACCATATATTTT.

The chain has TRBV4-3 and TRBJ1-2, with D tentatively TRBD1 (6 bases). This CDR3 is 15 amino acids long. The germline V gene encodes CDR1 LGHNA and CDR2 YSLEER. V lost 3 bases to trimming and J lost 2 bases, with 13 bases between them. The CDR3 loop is CASSQPATGNYGYTF. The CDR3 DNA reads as TGCGCCAGCAGCCAGCCCGCAACAGGGAACTATGGCTACACCTTC.

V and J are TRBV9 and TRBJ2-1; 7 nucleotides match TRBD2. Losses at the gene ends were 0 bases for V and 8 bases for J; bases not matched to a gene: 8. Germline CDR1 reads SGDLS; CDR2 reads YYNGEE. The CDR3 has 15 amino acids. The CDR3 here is CASSVGGLEGYEQFF. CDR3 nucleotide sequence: TGTGCCAGCAGCGTAGGAGGACTAGAGGGTTATGAGCAGTTCTTC.

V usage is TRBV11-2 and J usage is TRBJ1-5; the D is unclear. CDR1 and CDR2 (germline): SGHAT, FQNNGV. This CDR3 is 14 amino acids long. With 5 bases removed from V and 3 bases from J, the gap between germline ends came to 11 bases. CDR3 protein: CASSQTADNQPQHF. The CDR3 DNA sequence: TGTGCCAGCAGCCAAACCGCAGACAATCAGCCCCAGCATTTT.

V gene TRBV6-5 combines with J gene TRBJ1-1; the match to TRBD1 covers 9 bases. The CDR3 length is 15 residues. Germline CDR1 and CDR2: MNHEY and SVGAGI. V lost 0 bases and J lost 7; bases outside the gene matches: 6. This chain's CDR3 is CASSYSRTGGREAFF. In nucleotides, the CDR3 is TGTGCCAGCAGTTACTCCCGAACAGGGGGCCGTGAAGCTTTCTTT.

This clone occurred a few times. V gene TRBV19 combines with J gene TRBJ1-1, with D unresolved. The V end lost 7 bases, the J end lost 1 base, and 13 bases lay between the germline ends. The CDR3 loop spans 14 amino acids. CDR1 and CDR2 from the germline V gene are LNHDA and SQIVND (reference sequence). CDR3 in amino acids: CASTPSSSNTEAFF. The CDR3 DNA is TGTGCCAGTACCCCCTCTTCCTCGAACACTGAAGCTTTCTTT.

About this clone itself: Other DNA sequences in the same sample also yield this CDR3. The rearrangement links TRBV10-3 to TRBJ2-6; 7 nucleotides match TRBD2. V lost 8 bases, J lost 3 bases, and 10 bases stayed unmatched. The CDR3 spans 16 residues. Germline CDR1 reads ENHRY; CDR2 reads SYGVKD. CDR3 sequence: CAIRDWGRGGANVLTF. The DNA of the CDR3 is TGTGCCATCCGGGACTGGGGGAGGGGTGGGGCCAACGTCCTGACTTTC.

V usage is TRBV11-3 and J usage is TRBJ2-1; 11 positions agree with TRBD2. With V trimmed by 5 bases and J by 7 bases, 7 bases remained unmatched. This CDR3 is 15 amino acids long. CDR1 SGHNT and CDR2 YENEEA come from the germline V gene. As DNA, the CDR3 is TGTGCCAGCAGCCCTAGACTAGCGGGGCGTAATGAGCAGTTCTTC. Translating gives CASSPRLAGRNEQFF.

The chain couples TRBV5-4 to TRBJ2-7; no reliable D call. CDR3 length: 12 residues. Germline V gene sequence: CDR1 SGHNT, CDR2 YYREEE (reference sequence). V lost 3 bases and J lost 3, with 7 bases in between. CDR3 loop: CASSYLNYEQYF. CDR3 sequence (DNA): TGTGCCAGCAGCTATCTAAACTACGAGCAGTACTTC.

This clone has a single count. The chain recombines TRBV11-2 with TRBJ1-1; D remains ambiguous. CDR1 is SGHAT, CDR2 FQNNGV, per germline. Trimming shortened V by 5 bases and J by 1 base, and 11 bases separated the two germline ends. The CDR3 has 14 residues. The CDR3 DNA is TGTGCCAGCAGCCGCGGGCTAACGAACACTGAAGCTTTCTTT. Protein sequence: CASSRGLTNTEAFF.

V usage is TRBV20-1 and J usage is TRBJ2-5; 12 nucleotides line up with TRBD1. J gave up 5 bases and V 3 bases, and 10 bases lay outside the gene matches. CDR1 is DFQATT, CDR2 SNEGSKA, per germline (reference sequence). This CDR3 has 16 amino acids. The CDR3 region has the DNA TGCAGTGCTAGTGGGGCGGGACAGGGGGCTTGGGAGACCCAGTACTTC. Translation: CSASGAGQGAWETQYF.

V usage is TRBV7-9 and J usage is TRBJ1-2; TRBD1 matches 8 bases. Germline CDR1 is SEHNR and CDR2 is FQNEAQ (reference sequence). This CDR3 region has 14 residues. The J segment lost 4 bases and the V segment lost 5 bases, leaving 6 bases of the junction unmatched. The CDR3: CASSPPTGAYGYTF. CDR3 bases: TGTGCCAGCAGCCCCCCGACAGGGGCCTATGGCTACACCTTC.

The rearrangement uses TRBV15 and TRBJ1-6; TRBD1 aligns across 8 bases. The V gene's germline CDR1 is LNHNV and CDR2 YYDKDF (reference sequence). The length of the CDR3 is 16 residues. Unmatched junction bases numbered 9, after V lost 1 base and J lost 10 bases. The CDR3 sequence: CATSRGHDRGGSPLHF. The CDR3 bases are TGTGCCACCAGCAGAGGACACGACAGGGGAGGATCACCCCTCCACTTT.

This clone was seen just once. This chain's CDR3 is CSARDPRQMYF. The DNA for the CDR3 is TGCAGTGCTAGGGACCCGAGACAGATGTACTTC. V is TRBV20-1 and J is TRBJ2-7; tentative D call: TRBD1 (5 bases). Per germline, CDR1 DFQATT and CDR2 SNEGSKA (reference sequence). CDR3 length equals 11 residues. V lost 3 bases to trimming and J lost 12 bases, with 15 bases between them.

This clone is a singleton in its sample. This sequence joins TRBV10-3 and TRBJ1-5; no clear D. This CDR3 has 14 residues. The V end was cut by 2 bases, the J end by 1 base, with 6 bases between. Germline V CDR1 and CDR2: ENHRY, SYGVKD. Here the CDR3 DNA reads TGTGCCATCAGTGAGCGGGTAAGCAATCAGCCCCAGCATTTT. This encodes CAISERVSNQPQHF.

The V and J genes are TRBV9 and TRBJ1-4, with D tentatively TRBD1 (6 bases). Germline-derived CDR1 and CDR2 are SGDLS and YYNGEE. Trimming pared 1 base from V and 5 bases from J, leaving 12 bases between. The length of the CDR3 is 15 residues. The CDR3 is CASSVNAGENEKLFF. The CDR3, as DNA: TGTGCCAGCAGCGTAAATGCAGGGGAAAATGAAAAACTGTTTTTT.

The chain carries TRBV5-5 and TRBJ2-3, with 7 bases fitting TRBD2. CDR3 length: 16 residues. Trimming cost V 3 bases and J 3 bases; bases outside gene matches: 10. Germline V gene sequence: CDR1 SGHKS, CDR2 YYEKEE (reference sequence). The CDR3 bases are TGTGCCAGCAGCTCGCCCCGGGGCGGGAGAACAGATACGCAGTATTTT. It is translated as CASSSPRGGRTDTQYF.

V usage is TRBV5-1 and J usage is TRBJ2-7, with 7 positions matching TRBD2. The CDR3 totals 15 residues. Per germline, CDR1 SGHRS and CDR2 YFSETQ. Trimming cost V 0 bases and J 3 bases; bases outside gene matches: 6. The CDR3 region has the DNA TGCGCCAGCAGCTTGGTTGCGGGAGTAGTCTACGAGCAGTACTTC. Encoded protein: CASSLVAGVVYEQYF.